The entry below describes one T cell receptor beta chain. The sample belongs to a study of radiation and T cells in renal cell carcinoma. Method: immunoSEQ multiplex PCR; TCRdb's copy keeps in-frame clones and lacks some. The profile covers some 100,000 clones, with 65% to 90% appearing a single time and roughly 7.9% taken by the ten largest. The time point: blood 4 weeks post-SBRT, at nephrectomy. Treatment of the sample: 15 Gy SBRT to primary tumor, nephrectomy 4 weeks later. Looked up from germline, CDR1 is MNHEY and CDR2 is SVGAGI. The CDR3 extends over 15 amino acids. V lost 6 bases and J 0 bases, leaving 15 bases between the germline ends.

This chain joins TRBV6-5 and TRBJ2-7; D may be TRBD1 (5 bases). The TCR was taken from a man aged 60 to 75 with renal cell carcinoma. Sequencing used blood, obtained from a patient whose treatment included radiotherapy and nephrectomy. The DNA for the CDR3 is TGTGCCAGCAGCAGACAGAAAGATTCCTCCTACGAGCAGTACTTC. Translated: CASSRQKDSSYEQYF.